This TCR beta chain was sequenced in a study of cytomegalovirus exposure and HLA in healthy donors. The overall study: Earlier, 110 million or so unique TCR beta sequences were recovered from about 170 million T cells by an analysis.

Germline CDR1 reads GTSNPN; CDR2 reads SVGIG (reference sequence). The CDR3 runs 11 residues. The PCR ran on 60 Vbeta and 13 Jbeta primers. Generated by immunoSEQ multiplex PCR, the TCRdb table keeps only in-frame clones and is missing some. The table records approximately 190,000 clones, roughly 80% of them present only once. Broader study findings: Later analysis revealed greater clonal expansion in HLA-associated TCR beta chains than in equally common others. Later analysis reportedly placed an Asian-associated ancestry cluster below the roughly 680-donor mean in N-insertions.

As for this clone: What it binds is not known.

Sequenced sample: PBMCs. The chain employs TRBV30 and TRBJ2-5; weak D call: TRBD2 (7 bases). The DNA matches TRBJ2-7 better at its end, which makes the J call doubtful. This clonotype was sampled from a woman younger than 45 in good health and CMV-seropositive. The CDR3 DNA sequence: TGTGCCCATGGGGGGGCCCACGAGCAGTACTTC. Translated, it gives CAHGGAHEQYF.